The entry below describes one T cell receptor beta chain. At one of its ends the junction is not consistent with the germline gene, which may arise from a read error. This sample was included in a study of tumor-infiltrating lymphocytes in primary liver carcinoma. The investigators made TCR beta cDNA from roughly 460 ng total RNA, using a constant-region primer. Each TCR beta library was derived from three nested multiplex PCR rounds that employed slightly modified ARM-PCR. Investigators reported that the first two PCR rounds, at roughly 10 cycles each, used TRBV1-TRBV30 forward primers with a C-beta reverse primer. TCRdb re-called the multiplex PCR reads with MiXCR, one entry per CDR3 protein. The repertoire includes around 80,000 distinct CDR3 sequences, 72% of them detected once, and approximately 19% sits in the top ten. Germline CDR1 and CDR2: MNHEY and SVGAGI. This CDR3 has 14 amino acids. Starting material for RNA and DNA co-extraction consisted of roughly 19-31 mg of unsorted bulk tissue.

This receptor was identified in a man between 40 and 49 years old with primary liver carcinoma and hepatitis B virus infection. Sequenced material: liver tumor tissue from sampling region 1. Subset given: tumor region T1, superior pole. The chain has TRBV6-5 and TRBJ1-4, with 8 bases that match TRBD1. Written as DNA, the CDR3 is TGTGTCAGCAGTCGACAGGGGCGTAATGAAAAACTGTTTTTT. This sequence encodes CVSSRQGRNEKLFF.